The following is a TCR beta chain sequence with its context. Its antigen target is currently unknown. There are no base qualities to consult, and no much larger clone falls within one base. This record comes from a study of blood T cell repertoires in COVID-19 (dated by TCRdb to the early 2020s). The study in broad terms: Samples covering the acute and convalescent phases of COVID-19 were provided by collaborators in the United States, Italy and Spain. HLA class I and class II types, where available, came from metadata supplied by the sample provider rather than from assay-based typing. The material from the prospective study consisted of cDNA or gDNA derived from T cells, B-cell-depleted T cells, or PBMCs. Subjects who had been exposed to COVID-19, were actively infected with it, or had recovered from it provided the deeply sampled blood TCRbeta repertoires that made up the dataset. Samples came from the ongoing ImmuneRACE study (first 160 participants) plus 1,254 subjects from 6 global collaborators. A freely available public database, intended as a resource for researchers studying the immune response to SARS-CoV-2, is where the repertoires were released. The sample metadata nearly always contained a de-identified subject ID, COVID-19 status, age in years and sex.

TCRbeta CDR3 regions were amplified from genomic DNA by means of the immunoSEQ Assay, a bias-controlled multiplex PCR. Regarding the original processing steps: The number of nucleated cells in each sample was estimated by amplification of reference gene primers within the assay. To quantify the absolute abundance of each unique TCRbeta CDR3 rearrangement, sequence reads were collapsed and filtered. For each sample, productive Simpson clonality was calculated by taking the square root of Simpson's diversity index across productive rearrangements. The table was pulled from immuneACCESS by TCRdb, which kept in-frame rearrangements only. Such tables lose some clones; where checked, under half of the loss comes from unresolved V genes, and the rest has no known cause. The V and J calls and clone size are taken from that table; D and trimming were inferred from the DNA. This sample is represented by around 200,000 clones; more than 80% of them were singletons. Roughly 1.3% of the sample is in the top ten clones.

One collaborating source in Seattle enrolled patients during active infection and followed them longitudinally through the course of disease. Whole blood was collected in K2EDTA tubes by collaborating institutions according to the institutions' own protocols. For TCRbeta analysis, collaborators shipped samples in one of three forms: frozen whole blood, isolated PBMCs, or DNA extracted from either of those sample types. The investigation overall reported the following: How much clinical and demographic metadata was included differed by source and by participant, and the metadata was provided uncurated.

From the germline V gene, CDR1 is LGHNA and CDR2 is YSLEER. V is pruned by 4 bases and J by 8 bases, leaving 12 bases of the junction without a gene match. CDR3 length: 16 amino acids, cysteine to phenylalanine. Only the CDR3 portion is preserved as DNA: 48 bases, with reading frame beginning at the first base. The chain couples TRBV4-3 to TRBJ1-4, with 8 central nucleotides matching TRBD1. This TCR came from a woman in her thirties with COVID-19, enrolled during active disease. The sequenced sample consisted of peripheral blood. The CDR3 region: CASSPTSGGAGEKLFF. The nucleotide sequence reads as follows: TGCGCCAGCAGCCCAACGTCAGGGGGCGCGGGAGAAAAACTGTTTTTT.